Below, 8 T cell receptor beta chains from the same sample are listed, as sequenced in a study of OX40 agonist ivuxolimab in advanced cancers. TCRdb's copy holds only in-frame clones and misses some; the assay was immunoSEQ multiplex PCR. The top ten clones hold around 6.7% of a sample with about 50,000 clones, around 90% of them seen once. The material sequenced was CD4+ or CD8+ T cells sorted from blood, taken in a trial of the OX40 agonist ivuxolimab. These receptors all stem from an adult with an advanced solid tumor such as melanoma, head and neck, liver or kidney cancer.

This chain's CDR3 is CASSQVGPPTYEQYF. The CDR3 coding sequence is TGCGCCAGCAGCCAAGTAGGTCCCCCAACCTACGAGCAGTACTTC. The V call is TRBV4-1, the J call TRBJ2-7; D gene ambiguous. The V and J ends lost 1 base and 2 bases respectively, with 12 bases between them. Germline V gene data show CDR1 as MGHRA and CDR2 as YSYEKL. The CDR3 has 15 residues.

In its sample, this clone was seen once. The chain combines TRBV5-1 with TRBJ2-1; D might be TRBD2 (5 bases). CDR1 is SGHRS and CDR2 is YFSETQ in the germline V gene. The CDR3 length is 15 residues. V lost 0 bases, J lost 7 bases, and 14 bases lay in between. CDR3 nucleotides: TGCGCCAGCAGCTTGGCTCCGGGATGGGGTAATGAGCAGTTCTTC. Its translation: CASSLAPGWGNEQFF. Using reference TRBV5-1 and TRBJ2-1 for the parts outside the CDR3, the full variable domain is KAGVTQTPRYLIKTRGQQVTLSCSPISGHRSVSWYQQTPGQGLQFLFEYFSETQRNKGNFPGRFSGRQFSNSRSEMNVSTLELGDSALYLCASSLAPGWGNEQFFGPGTRLTVL.

This chain links TRBV7-8 with TRBJ1-3; D is ambiguous. V lost 5 bases and J lost 0, with 11 bases in between. Per germline, CDR1 SGHVS and CDR2 FQNEAQ. The CDR3 totals 15 residues. The CDR3 nucleotides read TGTGCCAGCAGCCCCAAGGGCAGCTCTGGAAACACCATATATTTT. The encoded protein is CASSPKGSSGNTIYF.

The chain uses TRBV27 and TRBJ2-5; D perhaps matches TRBD1 (5 bases). V lost 4 bases to trimming and J lost 2 bases, with 17 bases between them. The CDR3 extends over 16 amino acids. CDR1 MNHEY and CDR2 SMNVEV come from the germline V gene (reference sequence). In DNA, the CDR3 is TGTGCCAGCAGTTGTGAACCTGGACACCCTCAAGAGACCCAGTACTTC. Translated, it gives CASSCEPGHPQETQYF.

The chain combines TRBV5-1 with TRBJ2-7; the D gene is possibly TRBD1 (6 bases). V lost 1 base, J lost 3 bases, and 8 bases lay in between. CDR3 length: 13 residues. Per germline, CDR1 SGHRS and CDR2 YFSETQ. CDR3 in amino acids: CASSLTGIYEQYF. The CDR3 DNA sequence: TGCGCCAGCAGCTTGACAGGGATCTACGAGCAGTACTTC.

The V gene is TRBV4-1, the J gene TRBJ1-5, with no clear D. The CDR3 consists of 14 residues. V lost 3 bases and J lost 4, with 10 bases in between. Per germline, CDR1 MGHRA and CDR2 YSYEKL. Here the CDR3 DNA reads TGCGCCAGCAGCCACGCGGGCCTTAATCAGCCCCAGCATTTT. Translating it yields CASSHAGLNQPQHF.

The chain joins TRBV11-2 to TRBJ2-7; the match to TRBD1 covers 7 bases. This CDR3 is built from 13 residues. The germline gives CDR1 SGHAT, CDR2 FQNNGV. The trim removed 5 bases at V and 0 bases at J, leaving 1 base unmatched. CDR3: CASSPGGSYEQYF. Here the CDR3 DNA reads TGTGCCAGCAGCCCAGGGGGCTCCTACGAGCAGTACTTC.

This sequence joins TRBV6-5 and TRBJ2-2; TRBD1 matches at 10 bases. The V segment lost 6 bases and the J segment 4 bases; nucleotides outside the gene matches: 5. CDR1 and CDR2 from the germline V gene are MNHEY and SVGAGI. The CDR3 contains 15 residues. The CDR3 DNA sequence: TGTGCCAGCAGCGTGGGACAGGGGAGCACCGGGGAGCTGTTTTTT. The encoded protein is CASSVGQGSTGELFF.